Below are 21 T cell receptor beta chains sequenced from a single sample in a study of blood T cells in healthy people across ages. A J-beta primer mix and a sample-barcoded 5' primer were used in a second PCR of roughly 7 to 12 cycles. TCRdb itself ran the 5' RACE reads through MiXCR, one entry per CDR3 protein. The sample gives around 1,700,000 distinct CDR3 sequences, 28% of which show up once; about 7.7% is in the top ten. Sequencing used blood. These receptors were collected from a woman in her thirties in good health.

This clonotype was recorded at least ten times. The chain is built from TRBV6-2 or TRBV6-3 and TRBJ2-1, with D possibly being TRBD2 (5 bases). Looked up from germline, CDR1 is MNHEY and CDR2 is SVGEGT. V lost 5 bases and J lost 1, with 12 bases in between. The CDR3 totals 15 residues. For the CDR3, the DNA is TGTGCCAGCAGTGGGTGGGAGAAGTCCTACAATGAGCAGTTCTTC. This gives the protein CASSGWEKSYNEQFF.

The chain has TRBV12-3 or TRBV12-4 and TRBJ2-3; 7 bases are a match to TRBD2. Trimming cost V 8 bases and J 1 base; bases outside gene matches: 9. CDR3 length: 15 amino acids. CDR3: CASGLGLGRTDTQYF. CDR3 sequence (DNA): TGTGCCAGCGGTCTAGGACTAGGACGCACAGATACGCAGTATTTT.

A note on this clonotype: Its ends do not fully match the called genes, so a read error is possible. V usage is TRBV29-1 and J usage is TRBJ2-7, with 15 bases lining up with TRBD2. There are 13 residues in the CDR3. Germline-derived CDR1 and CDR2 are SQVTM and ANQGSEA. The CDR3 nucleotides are TGCAGCACTGGACTAGCGGGAGGGTACGAGCAGTGCTTC. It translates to CSTGLAGGYEQCF.

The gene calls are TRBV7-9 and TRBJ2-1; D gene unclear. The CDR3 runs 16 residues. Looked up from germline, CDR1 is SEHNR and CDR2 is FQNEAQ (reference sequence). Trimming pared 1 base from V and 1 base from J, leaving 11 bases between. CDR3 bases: TGTGCCAGCAGCTTAGGGCTGGGCCTATCCTACAATGAGCAGTTCTTC. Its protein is CASSLGLGLSYNEQFF.

DNA for the CDR3: TGTGCCAGCAGTTTTGGCAGGAGGGCTTTACAAGAGACCCAGTACTTC. Amino acids: CASSFGRRALQETQYF. The V and J genes are TRBV28 and TRBJ2-5, with D possibly being TRBD2 (6 bases). V was trimmed by 3 bases and J by 2 bases, leaving 16 bases between them. Germline V lookup: CDR1 MDHEN, CDR2 SYDVKM. The CDR3 consists of 16 residues.

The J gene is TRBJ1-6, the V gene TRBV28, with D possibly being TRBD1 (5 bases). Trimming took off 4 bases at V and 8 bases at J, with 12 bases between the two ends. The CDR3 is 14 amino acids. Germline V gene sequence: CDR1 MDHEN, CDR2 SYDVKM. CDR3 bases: TGTGCCAGCAGTTCCGGGACGGAAGATTCACCCCTCCACTTT. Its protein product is CASSSGTEDSPLHF.

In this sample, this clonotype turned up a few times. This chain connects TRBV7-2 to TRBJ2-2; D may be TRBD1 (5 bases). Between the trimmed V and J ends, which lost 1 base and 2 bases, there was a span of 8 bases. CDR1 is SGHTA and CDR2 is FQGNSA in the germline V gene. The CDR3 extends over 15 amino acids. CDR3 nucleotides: TGTGCCAGCAGCTTAGTGCAGGGAAACACCGGGGAGCTGTTTTTT. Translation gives CASSLVQGNTGELFF.

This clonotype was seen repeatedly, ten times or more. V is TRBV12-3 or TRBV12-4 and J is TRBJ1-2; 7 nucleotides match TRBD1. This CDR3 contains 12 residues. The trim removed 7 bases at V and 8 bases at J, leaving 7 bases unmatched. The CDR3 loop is CASNTGVGGYTF. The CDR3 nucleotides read TGTGCCAGCAACACAGGGGTAGGGGGCTACACCTTC.

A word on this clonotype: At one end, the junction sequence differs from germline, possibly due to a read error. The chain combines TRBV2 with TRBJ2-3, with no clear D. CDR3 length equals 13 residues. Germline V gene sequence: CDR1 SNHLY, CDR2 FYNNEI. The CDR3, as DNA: TGTGCCGGCAGCGCGAGGACCCTCCTTACGCAGTATTTT. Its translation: CAGSARTLLTQYF.

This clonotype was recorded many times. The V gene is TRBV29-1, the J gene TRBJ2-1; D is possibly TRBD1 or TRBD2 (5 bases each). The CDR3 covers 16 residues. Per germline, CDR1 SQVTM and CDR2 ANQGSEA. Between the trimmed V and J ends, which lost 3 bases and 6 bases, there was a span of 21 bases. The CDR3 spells CSVDRRSGPRTNEQFF. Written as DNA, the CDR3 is TGCAGCGTTGACCGACGGTCGGGACCCAGGACCAATGAGCAGTTCTTC.

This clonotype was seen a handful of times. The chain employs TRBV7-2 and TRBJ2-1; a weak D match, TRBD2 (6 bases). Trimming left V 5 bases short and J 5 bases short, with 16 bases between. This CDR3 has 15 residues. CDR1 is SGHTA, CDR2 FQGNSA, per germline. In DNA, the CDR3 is TGTGCCAGCAGCCCTAATGGACTAACTCACAATGAGCAGTTCTTC. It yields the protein CASSPNGLTHNEQFF.

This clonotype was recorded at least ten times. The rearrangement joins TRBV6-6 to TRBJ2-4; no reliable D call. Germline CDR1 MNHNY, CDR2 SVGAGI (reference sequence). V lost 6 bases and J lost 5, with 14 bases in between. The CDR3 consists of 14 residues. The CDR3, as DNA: TGTGCCAGCAGCTCCCACGAAGGGCAAAACATTCAGTACTTC. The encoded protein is CASSSHEGQNIQYF.

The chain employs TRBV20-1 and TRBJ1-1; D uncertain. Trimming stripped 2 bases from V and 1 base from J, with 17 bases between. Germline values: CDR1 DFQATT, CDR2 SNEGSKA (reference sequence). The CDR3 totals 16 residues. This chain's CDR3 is CSARKPTGTANTEAFF. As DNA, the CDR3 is TGCAGTGCTAGAAAACCGACCGGTACAGCGAACACTGAAGCTTTCTTT.

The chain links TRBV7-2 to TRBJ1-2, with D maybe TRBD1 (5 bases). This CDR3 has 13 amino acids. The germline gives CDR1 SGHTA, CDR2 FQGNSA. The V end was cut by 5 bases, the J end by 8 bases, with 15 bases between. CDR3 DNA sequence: TGTGCCAGCAGCCTCAAGGCCGGGGACGGCTACACCTTC. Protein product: CASSLKAGDGYTF. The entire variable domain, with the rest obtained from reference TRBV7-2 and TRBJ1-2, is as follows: GAGVSQSPSNKVTEKGKDVELRCDPISGHTALYWYRQSLGQGLEFLIYFQGNSAPDKSGLPSDRFSAERTGGSVSTLTIQRTQQEDSAVYLCASSLKAGDGYTFGSGTRLTVV.

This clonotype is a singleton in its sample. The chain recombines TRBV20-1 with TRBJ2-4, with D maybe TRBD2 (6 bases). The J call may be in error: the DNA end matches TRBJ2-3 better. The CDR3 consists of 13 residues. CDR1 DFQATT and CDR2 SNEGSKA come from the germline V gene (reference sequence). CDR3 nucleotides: TGCAGTGCTTTCGTGGAGGGGCGGTATGCGCAGTATTTT. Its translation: CSAFVEGRYAQYF.

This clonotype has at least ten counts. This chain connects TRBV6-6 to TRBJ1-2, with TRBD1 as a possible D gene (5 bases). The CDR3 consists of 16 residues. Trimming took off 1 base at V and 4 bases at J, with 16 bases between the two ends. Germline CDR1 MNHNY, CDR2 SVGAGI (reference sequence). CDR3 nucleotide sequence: TGTGCCAGCAGTTACTTCGTGGGGGACCCTGGCTATGGCTACACCTTC. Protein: CASSYFVGDPGYGYTF.

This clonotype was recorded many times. The CDR3 loop is CASSSGNYNEQFF. The CDR3 nucleotides are TGTGCCAGCAGTTCTGGAAACTACAATGAGCAGTTCTTC. V is TRBV7-3 and J is TRBJ2-1; D is unresolved. V was trimmed by 6 bases and J by 3 bases, leaving 9 bases between them. The CDR3 covers 13 residues. Germline V gene sequence: CDR1 SGHTA, CDR2 FQGTGA.

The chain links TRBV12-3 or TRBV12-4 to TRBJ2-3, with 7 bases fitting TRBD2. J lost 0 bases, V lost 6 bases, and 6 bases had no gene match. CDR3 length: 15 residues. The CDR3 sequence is CASRPGGSSTDTQYF. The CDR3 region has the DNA TGTGCCAGCAGGCCGGGGGGTTCTAGCACAGATACGCAGTATTTT.

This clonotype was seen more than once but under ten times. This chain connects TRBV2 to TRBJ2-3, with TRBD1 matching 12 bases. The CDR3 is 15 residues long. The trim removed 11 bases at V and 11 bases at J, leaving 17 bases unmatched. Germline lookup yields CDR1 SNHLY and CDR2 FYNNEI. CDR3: CAGRPGTGGYNEQYF. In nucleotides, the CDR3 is TGTGCCGGACGACCCGGGACAGGGGGCTACAATGAGCAGTATTTT.

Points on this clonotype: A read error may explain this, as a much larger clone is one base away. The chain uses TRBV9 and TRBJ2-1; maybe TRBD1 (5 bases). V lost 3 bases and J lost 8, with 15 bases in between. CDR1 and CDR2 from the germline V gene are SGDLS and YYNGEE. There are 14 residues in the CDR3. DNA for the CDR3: TGTGCCAGCAGCGGTCGCGGCCTAGGGGATGAGCAGTTCTTC. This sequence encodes CASSGRGLGDEQFF.

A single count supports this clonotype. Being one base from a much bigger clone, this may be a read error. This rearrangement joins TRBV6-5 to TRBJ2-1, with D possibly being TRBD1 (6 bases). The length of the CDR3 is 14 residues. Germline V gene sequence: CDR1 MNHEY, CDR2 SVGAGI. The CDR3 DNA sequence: TGTGCTTCCAACCGTGAGGGGGTACACAATGAGCAGTTCTTC. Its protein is CASNREGVHNEQFF.